This TCR beta chain was identified in a study of blood T cell repertoires in COVID-19. Patients at the Seattle site were enrolled during active infection and followed longitudinally. In the authors' methods: Nucleated cell number was recorded as an estimate derived from reference gene primer amplification. The method was immunoSEQ multiplex PCR; TCRdb's version includes in-frame clones alone and lacks a portion of them. V and J calls plus clone size are reproduced from that table; the DNA served to infer D and trimming. The table includes tens of thousands of clones, 75% to 85% detected once. The CDR3 runs 16 residues. Germline V gene lookup returns CDR1 WSHSY and CDR2 SAAADI. V gave up 8 bases and J gave up 1 base, with 18 bases separating them.

This rearrangement joins TRBV10-2 to TRBJ2-1, with D possibly being TRBD1 (6 bases). This TCR derives from a man aged 45-65 years with COVID-19, enrolled during active disease. The sequencing input was peripheral blood. The CDR3 nucleotides are TGCGCCAGCCGTCTTGGTAGAGGGGGTTCCTACAATGAGCAGTTCTTC. This codes for CASRLGRGGSYNEQFF.